This T cell receptor beta chain comes out of a study of OX40 agonist ivuxolimab in advanced cancers. Across the study: The patients received ivuxolimab by intravenous route every 2 weeks at 0.01 to 10 mg/kg.

Patients with autoimmune history or systemic immunosuppression were excluded. Clones were read by immunoSEQ multiplex PCR, and TCRdb kept only the in-frame ones, dropping some. The data hold approximately 70,000 clones, with 85% to 95% observed a single time. The length of the CDR3 is 11 residues. Germline V gene lookup returns CDR1 SGHNT and CDR2 YENEEA. V was cut by 5 bases and J by 11 bases, with 11 bases left in between. The sequence was collected from an adult with an advanced solid tumor such as melanoma, head and neck, liver or kidney cancer. This chain connects TRBV11-3 to TRBJ2-3, with TRBD1 as a possible D gene (5 bases). This sample comprised CD4+ or CD8+ T cells sorted from blood, obtained in a trial of the OX40 agonist ivuxolimab. This chain's CDR3 is CASSHKGKQYF. CDR3 coding DNA: TGTGCCAGCAGCCACAAGGGGAAGCAGTATTTT.